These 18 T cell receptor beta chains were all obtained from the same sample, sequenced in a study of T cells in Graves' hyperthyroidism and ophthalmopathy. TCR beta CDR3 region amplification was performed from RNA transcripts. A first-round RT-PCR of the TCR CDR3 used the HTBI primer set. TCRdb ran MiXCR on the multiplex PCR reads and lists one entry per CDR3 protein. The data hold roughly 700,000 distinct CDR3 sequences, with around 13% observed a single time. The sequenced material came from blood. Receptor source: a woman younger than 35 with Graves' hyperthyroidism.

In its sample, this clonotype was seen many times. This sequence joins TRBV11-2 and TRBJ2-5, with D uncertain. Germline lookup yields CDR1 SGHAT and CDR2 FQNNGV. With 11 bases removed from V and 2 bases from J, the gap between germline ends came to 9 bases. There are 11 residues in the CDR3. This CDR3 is CASTVQETQYF. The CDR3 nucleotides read TGTGCCTCAACAGTACAAGAGACCCAGTACTTC.

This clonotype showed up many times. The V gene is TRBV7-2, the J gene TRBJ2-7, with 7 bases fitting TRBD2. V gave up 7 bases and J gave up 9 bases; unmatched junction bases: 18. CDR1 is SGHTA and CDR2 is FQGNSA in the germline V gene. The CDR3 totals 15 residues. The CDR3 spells CASTEVETGGSGQYF. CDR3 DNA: TGTGCCAGCACCGAAGTGGAGACTGGCGGGAGCGGGCAGTACTTC.

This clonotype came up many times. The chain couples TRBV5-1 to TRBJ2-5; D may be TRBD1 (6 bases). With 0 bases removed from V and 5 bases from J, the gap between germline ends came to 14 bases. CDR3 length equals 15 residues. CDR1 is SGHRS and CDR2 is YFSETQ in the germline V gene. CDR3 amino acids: CASSLVRGVMETQYF. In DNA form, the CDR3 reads TGCGCCAGCAGCTTGGTCAGGGGTGTAATGGAGACCCAGTACTTC.

The CDR3 loop reads CSTGGGDKLEQYF. DNA for the CDR3: TGCAGCACCGGGGGGGGGGACAAACTCGAGCAGTACTTC. This sequence joins TRBV29-1 and TRBJ2-7; 8 nucleotides match TRBD2. J lost 6 bases, V lost 8 bases, and 12 bases had no gene match. This CDR3 is built from 13 residues. In germline, CDR1 is SQVTM, CDR2 ANQGSEA.

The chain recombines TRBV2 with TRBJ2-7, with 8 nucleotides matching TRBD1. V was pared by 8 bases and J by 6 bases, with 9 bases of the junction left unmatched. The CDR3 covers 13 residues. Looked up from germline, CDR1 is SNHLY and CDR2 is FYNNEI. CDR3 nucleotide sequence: TGTGCCAGCGTACTGACAGGGGCAGCCGAGCAGTACTTC. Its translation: CASVLTGAAEQYF. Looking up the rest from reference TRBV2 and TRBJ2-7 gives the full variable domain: EPEVTQTPSHQVTQMGQEVILRCVPISNHLYFYWYRQILGQKVEFLVSFYNNEISEKSEIFDDQFSVERPDGSNFTLKIRSTKLEDSAMYFCASVLTGAAEQYFGPGTRLTVT.

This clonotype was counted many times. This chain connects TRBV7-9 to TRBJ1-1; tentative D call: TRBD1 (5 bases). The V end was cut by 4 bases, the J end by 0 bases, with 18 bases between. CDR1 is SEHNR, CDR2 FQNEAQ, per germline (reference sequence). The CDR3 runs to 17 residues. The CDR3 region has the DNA TGTGCCAGCAGCTCAACTCGACAGAACCTAATGAACACTGAAGCTTTCTTT. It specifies CASSSTRQNLMNTEAFF.

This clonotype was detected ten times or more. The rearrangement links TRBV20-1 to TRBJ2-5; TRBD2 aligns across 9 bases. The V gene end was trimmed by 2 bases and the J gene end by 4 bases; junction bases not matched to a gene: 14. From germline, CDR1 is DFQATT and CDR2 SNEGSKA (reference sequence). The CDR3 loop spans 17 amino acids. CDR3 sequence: CSARSGGRASWGETQYF. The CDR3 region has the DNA TGCAGTGCTAGATCTGGCGGGAGGGCCTCTTGGGGAGAGACCCAGTACTTC.

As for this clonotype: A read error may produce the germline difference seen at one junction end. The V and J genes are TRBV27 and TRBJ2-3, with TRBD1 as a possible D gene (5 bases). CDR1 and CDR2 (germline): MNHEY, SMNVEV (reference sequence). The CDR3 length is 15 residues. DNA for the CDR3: TGTGCCGGCAGTTTGTCAGGGCCTAAGTCGGATACGCAGTATTTT. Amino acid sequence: CAGSLSGPKSDTQYF.

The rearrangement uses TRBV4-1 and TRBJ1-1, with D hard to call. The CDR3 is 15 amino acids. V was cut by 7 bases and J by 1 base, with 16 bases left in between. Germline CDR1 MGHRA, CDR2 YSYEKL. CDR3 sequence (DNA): TGCGCCAGCAACCGTAGCGGGAACGCGAACACTGAAGCTTTCTTT. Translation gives CASNRSGNANTEAFF.

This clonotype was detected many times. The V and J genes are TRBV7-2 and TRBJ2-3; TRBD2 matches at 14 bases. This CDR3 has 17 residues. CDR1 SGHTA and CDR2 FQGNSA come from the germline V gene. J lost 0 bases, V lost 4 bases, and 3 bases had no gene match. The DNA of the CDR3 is TGTGCCAGCAGCTCAGGGACTAGCGGGAGAAGCACAGATACGCAGTATTTT. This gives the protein CASSSGTSGRSTDTQYF.

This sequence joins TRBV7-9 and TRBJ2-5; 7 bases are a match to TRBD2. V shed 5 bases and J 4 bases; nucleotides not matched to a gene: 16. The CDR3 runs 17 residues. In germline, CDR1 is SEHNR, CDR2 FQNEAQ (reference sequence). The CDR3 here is CASSRRGGAGPPETQYF. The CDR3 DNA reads TGTGCCAGCAGCCGCCGGGGTGGAGCGGGACCCCCAGAGACCCAGTACTTC.

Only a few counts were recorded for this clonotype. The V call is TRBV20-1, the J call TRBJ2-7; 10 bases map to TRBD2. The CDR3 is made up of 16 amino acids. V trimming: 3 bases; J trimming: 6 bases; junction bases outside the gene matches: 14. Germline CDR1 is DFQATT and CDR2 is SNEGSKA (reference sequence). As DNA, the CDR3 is TGCAGTGCTAGTTCACAAGGGCTAGCGGGAGTCCCCGAGCAGTACTTC. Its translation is CSASSQGLAGVPEQYF.

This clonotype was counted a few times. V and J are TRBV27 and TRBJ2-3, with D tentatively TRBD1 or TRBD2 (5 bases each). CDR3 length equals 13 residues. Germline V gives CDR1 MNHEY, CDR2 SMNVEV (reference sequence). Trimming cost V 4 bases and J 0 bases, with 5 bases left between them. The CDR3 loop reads CASSWGSTDTQYF. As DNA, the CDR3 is TGTGCCAGCAGTTGGGGGAGCACAGATACGCAGTATTTT.

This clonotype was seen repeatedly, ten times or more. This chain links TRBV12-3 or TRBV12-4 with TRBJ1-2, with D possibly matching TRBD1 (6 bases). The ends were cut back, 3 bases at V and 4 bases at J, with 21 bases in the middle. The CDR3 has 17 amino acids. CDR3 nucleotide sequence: TGTGCCAGCAGTTTTAGGAGGGGACAACCTCTGGGCTATGGCTACACCTTC. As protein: CASSFRRGQPLGYGYTF.

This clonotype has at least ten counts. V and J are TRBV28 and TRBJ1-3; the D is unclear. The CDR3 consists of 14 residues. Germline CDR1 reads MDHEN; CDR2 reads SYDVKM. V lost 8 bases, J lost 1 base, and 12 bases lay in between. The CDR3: CASSPGGSGNTIYF. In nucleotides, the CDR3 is TGTGCCAGCTCACCTGGAGGATCTGGAAACACCATATATTTT.

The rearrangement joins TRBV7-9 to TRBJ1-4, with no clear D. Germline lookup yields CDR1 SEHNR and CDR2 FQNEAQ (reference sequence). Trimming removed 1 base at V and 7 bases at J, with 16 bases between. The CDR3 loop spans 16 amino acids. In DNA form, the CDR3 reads TGTGCCAGCAGCTTAGTTGGGAGGTCTGAAGGTGAAAAACTGTTTTTT. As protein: CASSLVGRSEGEKLFF.

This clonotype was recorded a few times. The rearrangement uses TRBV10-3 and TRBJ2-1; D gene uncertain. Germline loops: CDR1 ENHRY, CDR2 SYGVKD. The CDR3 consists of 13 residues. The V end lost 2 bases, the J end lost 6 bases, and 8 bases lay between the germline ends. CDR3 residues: CAISEGSGNEQFF. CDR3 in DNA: TGTGCCATCAGTGAGGGCAGTGGCAATGAGCAGTTCTTC.

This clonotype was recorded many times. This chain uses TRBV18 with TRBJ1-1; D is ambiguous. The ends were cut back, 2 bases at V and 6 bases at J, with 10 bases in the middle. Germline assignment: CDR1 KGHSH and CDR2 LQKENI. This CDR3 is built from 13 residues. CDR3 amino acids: CASSPGLNPEAFF. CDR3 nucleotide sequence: TGTGCCAGCTCACCAGGGTTAAATCCTGAAGCTTTCTTT.